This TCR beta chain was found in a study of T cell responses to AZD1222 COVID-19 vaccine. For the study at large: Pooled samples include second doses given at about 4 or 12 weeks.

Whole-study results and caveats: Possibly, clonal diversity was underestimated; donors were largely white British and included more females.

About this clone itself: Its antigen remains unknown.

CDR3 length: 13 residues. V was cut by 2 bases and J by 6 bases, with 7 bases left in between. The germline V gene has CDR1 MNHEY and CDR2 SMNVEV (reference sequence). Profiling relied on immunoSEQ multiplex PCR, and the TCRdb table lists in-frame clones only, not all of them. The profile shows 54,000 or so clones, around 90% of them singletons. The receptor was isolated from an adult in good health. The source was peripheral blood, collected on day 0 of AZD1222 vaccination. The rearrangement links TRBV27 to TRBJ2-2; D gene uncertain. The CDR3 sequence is CASSLVMAGELFF. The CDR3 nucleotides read TGTGCCAGCAGTTTAGTTATGGCCGGGGAGCTGTTTTTT.